This T cell receptor (beta chain) was sequenced for a study of blood T cell repertoires in COVID-19. The sample holds many counts of this clone. Sequencing used immunoSEQ multiplex PCR; TCRdb keeps in-frame clones, though not all of them. This sample has about 60,000 clones, with less than 85% found just once. This CDR3 region has 12 residues. V gave up 4 bases and J gave up 7 bases; unmatched junction bases: 3. Germline V gene data show CDR1 as LGHDT and CDR2 as YNNKEL (reference sequence). The TCR sequence derives from a human donor in a cohort sampled during active COVID-19. Sequenced sample: peripheral blood. This sequence joins TRBV3-1 (or the pseudogene TRBV3-2) and TRBJ1-2; 7 bases map to TRBD1. The CDR3: CASSPAGGGYTF. The CDR3 DNA reads TGTGCCAGCAGCCCCGCAGGGGGTGGCTACACCTTC.